Shown below are 21 T cell receptor beta chains from a single sample sequenced in a study of cytomegalovirus exposure and HLA in healthy donors. The PCR employed 60 Vbeta primers together with 13 Jbeta primers. The table came from immunoSEQ multiplex PCR; TCRdb's copy has only in-frame clones and leaves some out. This table has some 120,000 clones, roughly three quarters appearing once. The source material was PBMCs. These receptors came from a man aged 18-30 years in good health and CMV-seronegative.

J is TRBJ2-3 and V is TRBV9, with 12 nucleotides matching TRBD1. The germline V gene encodes CDR1 SGDLS and CDR2 YYNGEE. Trimming at V came to 3 bases and at J to 10 bases, leaving 12 bases not matched to a gene. The CDR3 sequence is 16 residues long. The CDR3 nucleotides are TGTGCCAGCAGCGGTCCCGGGACAGGGGGCGCGGGTGCGCAGTATTTT. As protein: CASSGPGTGGAGAQYF.

There are a few counts of this clone. The J gene is TRBJ1-2, the V gene TRBV4-1; weak D call: TRBD1 (5 bases). Deletions cut 0 bases from V and 8 bases from J, with 10 bases between. CDR3 size: 13 residues. Germline V gene sequence: CDR1 MGHRA, CDR2 YSYEKL. CDR3 amino acids: CASSQEVQGGYTF. The CDR3, as DNA: TGCGCCAGCAGCCAAGAAGTGCAGGGAGGCTACACCTTC.

The chain is built from TRBV2 and TRBJ2-4; D uncertain. CDR3 length equals 16 residues. V gave up 7 bases and J gave up 0 bases, with 16 bases separating them. Germline CDR1 and CDR2: SNHLY and FYNNEI. The CDR3 region is CASTPLSRVAKNIQYF. CDR3 bases: TGTGCCAGCACCCCTCTCTCTCGGGTAGCCAAAAACATTCAGTACTTC.

This chain uses TRBV14 with TRBJ2-3, with 11 positions matching TRBD2. Losses at the gene ends were 4 bases for V and 0 bases for J; bases not matched to a gene: 0. The CDR3 consists of 15 residues. Germline-derived CDR1 and CDR2 are SGHDN and FVKESK. The CDR3 is CASSRTSGSTDTQYF. CDR3 nucleotides: TGTGCCAGCAGCCGGACTAGCGGGAGCACAGATACGCAGTATTTT.

J is TRBJ2-1 and V is TRBV27; TRBD1 is a possible D gene (6 bases). CDR1 is MNHEY, CDR2 SMNVEV, per germline (reference sequence). The CDR3 totals 17 residues. With 5 bases removed from V and 4 bases from J, the gap between germline ends came to 21 bases. CDR3 in DNA: TGTGCCAGCAGTCCCTCACGTCAGGGGATAATTTACAATGAGCAGTTCTTC. This gives the protein CASSPSRQGIIYNEQFF.

The rearrangement joins TRBV14 to TRBJ2-7, with D tentatively TRBD2 (7 bases). Germline CDR1 reads SGHDN; CDR2 reads FVKESK. V gave up 4 bases and J gave up 4 bases, with 23 bases separating them. The CDR3 is 17 amino acids. The DNA of the CDR3 is TGTGCCAGCAGCCGGGAAGGGAGACTGGGAGGGGGATACGAGCAGTACTTC. Protein: CASSREGRLGGGYEQYF.

This clone was counted once. The V and J genes are TRBV11-2 and TRBJ1-4; D is undetermined. V shed 6 bases and J shed 5 bases, with 16 bases lying between them. There are 15 residues in the CDR3. In germline, CDR1 is SGHAT, CDR2 FQNNGV. The chain's CDR3 is CASRLSVVTNEKLFF. The CDR3 DNA reads TGTGCCAGCAGACTCAGCGTGGTGACCAATGAAAAACTGTTTTTT.

The chain joins TRBV28 to TRBJ2-1; 14 nucleotides align to TRBD2. Trimming took 8 bases from V and 8 from J; bases not matched to a gene: 11. This CDR3 contains 16 residues. Germline V gives CDR1 MDHEN, CDR2 SYDVKM. The chain's CDR3 is CASSSVGTSGSYEQFF. The CDR3, as DNA: TGTGCCAGCTCCTCGGTGGGGACTAGCGGGAGCTATGAGCAGTTCTTC.

This clone was seen once. The J gene is TRBJ1-2, the V gene TRBV29-1; D remains ambiguous. The germline gives CDR1 SQVTM, CDR2 ANQGSEA. The CDR3 covers 10 residues. V gave up 4 bases and J gave up 4 bases, with 4 bases separating them. The chain's CDR3 is CSVGGYGYTF. Here the CDR3 DNA reads TGCAGCGTTGGAGGCTATGGCTACACCTTC.

The chain carries TRBV5-1 and TRBJ2-5; 9 bases line up with TRBD1. The last part of the DNA fits TRBJ2-7 better; the J call may be wrong. Germline CDR1 reads SGHRS; CDR2 reads YFSETQ. The length of the CDR3 is 14 residues. CDR3 nucleotide sequence: TGCGCCAGCAGCATGGACGGGACAGGGTACGAGCAGTACTTC. It codes for CASSMDGTGYEQYF.

This chain links TRBV19 with TRBJ1-2, with D hard to call. Trimming cost V 6 bases and J 8 bases, with 13 bases left between them. In germline, CDR1 is LNHDA, CDR2 SQIVND (reference sequence). This CDR3 has 12 residues. The CDR3 DNA follows: TGTGCCAGTAGGTCCCCGCGGGGAGGCTACACCTTC. This gives the protein CASRSPRGGYTF. Drawing the rest from reference TRBV19 and TRBJ1-2, the complete variable domain is DGGITQSPKYLFRKEGQNVTLSCEQNLNHDAMYWYRQDPGQGLRLIYYSQIVNDFQKGDIAEGYSVSREKKESFPLTVTSAQKNPTAFYLCASRSPRGGYTFGSGTRLTVV.

The gene calls are TRBV6-6 and TRBJ1-1; TRBD1 agrees at 7 bases. Trimming cost V 5 bases and J 3 bases; bases outside gene matches: 12. Per germline, CDR1 MNHNY and CDR2 SVGAGI (reference sequence). This CDR3 region has 16 residues. Here the CDR3 reads CASSGWEPRGDTEAFF. CDR3 DNA: TGTGCCAGCAGTGGCTGGGAACCCAGGGGGGACACTGAAGCTTTCTTT.

The chain employs TRBV6-5 and TRBJ2-7; D perhaps matches TRBD2 (6 bases). Trimming removed 7 bases at V and 9 bases at J, with 25 bases between. Per germline, CDR1 MNHEY and CDR2 SVGAGI. The CDR3 extends over 15 amino acids. The CDR3 reads CASTSSSEGLYGQYF. For the CDR3, the DNA is TGTGCCAGCACCTCCTCGTCAGAGGGACTGTATGGGCAGTACTTC.

This clone was seen only a few times. The chain links TRBV15 to TRBJ2-1, with TRBD1 as a possible D gene (6 bases). This CDR3 region has 17 residues. Germline loops: CDR1 LNHNV, CDR2 YYDKDF (reference sequence). Trimming removed 0 bases at V and 5 bases at J, with 17 bases between. The DNA of the CDR3 is TGTGCCACCAGCAGAGAGAGCTACAGCGACAGGAACAATGAGCAGTTCTTC. It yields the protein CATSRESYSDRNNEQFF.

The chain carries TRBV30 and TRBJ2-1, with 11 bases lining up with TRBD2. The length of the CDR3 is 15 residues. J gave up 8 bases and V 6 bases, and 12 bases lay outside the gene matches. Germline CDR1 reads GTSNPN; CDR2 reads SVGIG (reference sequence). CDR3 region: CACPIYSGRAYEQFF. The DNA of the CDR3 is TGTGCCTGTCCTATATATAGCGGGAGGGCCTATGAGCAGTTCTTC. The whole variable domain, remainder taken from reference TRBV30 and TRBJ2-1, is SQTIHQWPATLVQPVGSPLSLECTVEGTSNPNLYWYRQAAGRGLQLLFYSVGIGQISSEVPQNLSASRPQDRQFILSSKKLLLSDSGFYLCACPIYSGRAYEQFFGPGTRLTVL.

This clone was recorded a few times. The chain employs TRBV6-1 and TRBJ2-7; 7 bases fit TRBD2. V lost 4 bases, J lost 7 bases, and 7 bases stayed unmatched. There are 13 residues in the CDR3. Germline V gene lookup returns CDR1 MNHNS and CDR2 SASEGT. This CDR3 is CASSVGRGGEQYV. DNA for the CDR3: TGTGCCAGCAGTGTCGGCCGGGGAGGGGAGCAGTACGTC.

This chain joins TRBV29-1 and TRBJ2-1, with 12 nucleotides matching TRBD1. V was clipped by 5 bases and J by 5 bases; unmatched bases: 16. Per germline, CDR1 SQVTM and CDR2 ANQGSEA. The CDR3 is made up of 18 amino acids. CDR3 sequence: CSVLTILTGTGGHNEQFF. CDR3 DNA: TGCAGCGTTCTAACCATTCTGACCGGGACAGGGGGCCACAATGAGCAGTTCTTC.

This clone was seen just once. The chain joins TRBV28 to TRBJ1-3, with 7 bases lining up with TRBD1. J gave up 1 base and V 5 bases, and 5 bases lay outside the gene matches. The CDR3 runs 15 residues. Germline V gene lookup returns CDR1 MDHEN and CDR2 SYDVKM. DNA of the CDR3: TGTGCCAGCAGTCCCCAGGGGGTTTCTGGAAACACCATATATTTT. It yields the protein CASSPQGVSGNTIYF. Based on the CDR3 plus reference TRBV28 and TRBJ1-3, the full variable domain is DVKVTQSSRYLVKRTGEKVFLECVQDMDHENMFWYRQDPGLGLRLIYFSYDVKMKEKGDIPEGYSVSREKKERFSLILESASTNQTSMYLCASSPQGVSGNTIYFGEGSWLTVV.

In its sample, this clone was seen a few times. CDR3 DNA sequence: TGTGCCAGCAAAAGGGACAGGGGGAACACTGAAGCTTTCTTT. The encoded protein is CASKRDRGNTEAFF. The chain employs TRBV6-5 and TRBJ1-1, with TRBD1 matching 10 bases. V was clipped by 7 bases and J by 1 base; unmatched bases: 3. The CDR3 sequence is 14 residues long. From germline, CDR1 is MNHEY and CDR2 SVGAGI.

The chain uses TRBV5-5 and TRBJ2-3, with D uncertain. Germline V lookup: CDR1 SGHKS, CDR2 YYEKEE (reference sequence). The CDR3 loop spans 12 amino acids. The V end lost 7 bases, the J end lost 6 bases, and 12 bases lay between the germline ends. The DNA for the CDR3 is TGTGCCAGCCGCCTGGAGAGGGATACGCAGTATTTT. Its protein product is CASRLERDTQYF.

This clone was seen just once. This chain joins TRBV27 and TRBJ2-5, with D maybe TRBD1 (6 bases). The J call may be mistaken, given a closer DNA end match to TRBJ2-7. This CDR3 has 16 amino acids. The V gene's germline CDR1 is MNHEY and CDR2 SMNVEV (reference sequence). CDR3 bases: TGTGCCAGCAGTTGGGACACCCGCGCCACCTCCTACGAGCAGTACTTC. It translates to CASSWDTRATSYEQYF.